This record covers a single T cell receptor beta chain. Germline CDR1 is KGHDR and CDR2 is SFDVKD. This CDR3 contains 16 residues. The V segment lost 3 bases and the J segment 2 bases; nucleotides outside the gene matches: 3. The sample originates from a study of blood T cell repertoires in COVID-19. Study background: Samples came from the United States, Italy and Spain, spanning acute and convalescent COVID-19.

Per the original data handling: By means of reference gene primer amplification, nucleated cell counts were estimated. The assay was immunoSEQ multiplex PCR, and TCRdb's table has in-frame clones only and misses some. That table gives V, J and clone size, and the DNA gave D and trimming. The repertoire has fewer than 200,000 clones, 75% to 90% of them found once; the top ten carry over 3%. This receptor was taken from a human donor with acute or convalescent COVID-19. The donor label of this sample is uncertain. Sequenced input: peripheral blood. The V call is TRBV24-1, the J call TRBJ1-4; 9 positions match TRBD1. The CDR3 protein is CATSDGTGWTNEKLFF. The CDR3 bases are TGTGCCACCAGTGATGGGACAGGGTGGACTAATGAAAAACTGTTTTTT.